Listed below are T cell receptor beta chains from one sample, sequenced in a study of cytomegalovirus exposure and HLA in healthy donors. Method: immunoSEQ multiplex PCR; TCRdb's copy keeps in-frame clones and lacks some. The table shows over 120,000 clones, with about 87% occurring only once. Specimen: PBMCs. Receptors originate from a woman aged 25 to 39 in good health and CMV-seropositive. Each CDR3 is given with its conserved first and last residue. A D gene is named only where the DNA matches it firmly. Clone size, where shown, is once, few, many, or a class for clones that have expanded.

D gene | J gene | V gene | clone size | CDR3 DNA | CDR3 protein
TRBD2 | TRBJ2-1 | TRBV7-9 | NA | TGTGCCAGCAGCTTAGACTCGCGGGAGGGCCCATCTAGGTTCTTC | CASSLDSREGPSRFF
TRBD1 | TRBJ2-2 | TRBV10-1 | NA | TGCGCCAGCTCTGTGGTGGGACAGGGGGACCGGGAGCTGTTTTTT | CASSVVGQGDRELFF
TRBD1 | TRBJ2-5 | TRBV27 | NA | TGTGCCAGCAGTTTATGGACAGGGGGCGATAAGGAGACCCAGTACTTC | CASSLWTGGDKETQYF
NA | TRBJ2-7 | TRBV28 | NA | TGTGCCAGCATCTCGGGGAGGGGGGAGGATCAGCGGTCCTACGAGCAGTACTTC | CASISGRGEDQRSYEQYF
NA | TRBJ2-5 | TRBV6-1 | NA | TGTGCCAGCCGGGACTTCCAAGAGACCCAGTACTTC | CASRDFQETQYF
NA | TRBJ2-1 | TRBV6-1 | NA | TGTGCCAGCAGTGAATTCCGGGGAGGAAACAATGAGCAGTTCTTC | CASSEFRGGNNEQFF
TRBD1 | TRBJ2-3 | TRBV28 | few | TGTGCCAGCAGTGCAGATGCGGGACAGGGGTATCTCACAGATACGCAGTATTTT | CASSADAGQGYLTDTQYF
NA | TRBJ1-3 | TRBV9 | NA | TGTGCCAGCAGCGTAGCCCCTGGCGGCCGCCTCTCTGGAAACACCATATATTTT | CASSVAPGGRLSGNTIYF
TRBD1 | TRBJ2-7 | TRBV5-1 | NA | TGCGCCAGCAGCTTTCAAGGGACAGGGGGCAACGAGCAGTACTTC | CASSFQGTGGNEQYF
TRBD2 | TRBJ2-5 | TRBV27 | few | TGTGCCAGCAGTTTCGGAGCGGGGGGGCTCCAAGAGACCCAGTACTTC | CASSFGAGGLQETQYF
NA | TRBJ1-2 | TRBV5-6 | NA | TGTGCCAGCAGCTTGGACAGGAGATCCTATGGCTACACCTTC | CASSLDRRSYGYTF
NA | TRBJ2-6 | TRBV28 | NA | TGTGCCAGCAGTTCCCCCAACACCCCTAGAGGGGCCAACGTCCTGACTTTC | CASSSPNTPRGANVLTF
TRBD2 | TRBJ2-7 | TRBV28 | once | TGTGCCCACAGGGCTAGCGGGAGTCTCGGGGGATACTACGAGCAGTACTTC | CAHRASGSLGGYYEQYF
NA | TRBJ1-4 | TRBV5-6 | NA | TGTGCCAGCAGCCCGGGGGACCATTTGGCTAATGAAAAACTGTTTTTT | CASSPGDHLANEKLFF
NA | TRBJ2-1 | TRBV7-8 | NA | TGTGCCAGCAGCTTAGGAGGCCGCCCGGGGAATGAGCAGTTCTTC | CASSLGGRPGNEQFF
NA | TRBJ1-4 | TRBV6-5 | NA | TGTGCCAGCAGAGAACAGGGAGCTAATGAAAAACTGTTTTTT | CASREQGANEKLFF
NA | TRBJ1-1 | TRBV27 | NA | TGTGCCAGCAGTTTTTCCGAGGGAACTGAAGCTTTCTTT | CASSFSEGTEAFF
TRBD1 | TRBJ2-2 | TRBV5-1 | NA | TGCGCCAGCAGCCCACAGGGGGTCACCGGGGAGCTGTTTTTT | CASSPQGVTGELFF
NA | TRBJ1-6 | TRBV5-1 | NA | TGCGCCAGCAGCTTTGGTCAGAATTCACCCCTCCACTTT | CASSFGQNSPLHF